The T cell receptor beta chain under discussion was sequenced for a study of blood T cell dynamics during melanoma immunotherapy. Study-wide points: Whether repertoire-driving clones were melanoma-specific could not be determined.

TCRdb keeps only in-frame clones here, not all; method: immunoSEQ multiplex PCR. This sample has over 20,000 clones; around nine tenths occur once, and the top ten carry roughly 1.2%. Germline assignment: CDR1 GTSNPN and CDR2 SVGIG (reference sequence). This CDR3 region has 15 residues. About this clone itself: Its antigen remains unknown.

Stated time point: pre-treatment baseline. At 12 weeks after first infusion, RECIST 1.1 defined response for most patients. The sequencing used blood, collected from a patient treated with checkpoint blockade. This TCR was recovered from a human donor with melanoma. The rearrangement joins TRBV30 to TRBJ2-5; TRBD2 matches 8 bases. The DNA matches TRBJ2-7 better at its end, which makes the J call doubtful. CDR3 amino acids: CAWSRGGGLAYEQYF. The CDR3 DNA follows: TGTGCCTGGAGTCGGGGCGGGGGGCTTGCCTACGAGCAGTACTTC.